This TCR beta chain came from a study of cytomegalovirus exposure and HLA in healthy donors. Per the germline V gene, CDR1 is SEHNR and CDR2 is FQNEAQ (reference sequence). There are 19 residues in the CDR3. The J segment lost 7 bases and the V segment lost 3 bases, leaving 18 bases of the junction unmatched. A multiplex PCR was run with 60 Vbeta primers and 13 Jbeta primers. TCRdb keeps only in-frame clones here, not all; method: immunoSEQ multiplex PCR. The sample holds about 160,000 clones; roughly 76% are singletons and the top ten take 1.3% to 1.5%. The sample holds a few counts of this clone. Sequences were obtained from PBMCs. This TCR derives from a man in his fifties or sixties in good health and CMV-seronegative. This chain connects TRBV7-9 to TRBJ1-2; 12 bases are shared with TRBD1. The CDR3 nucleotides read TGTGCCAGCAGCTTCATACCGGGACAGGGGGCAGCAACGATATTTGGCTACACCTTC. Translated, it gives CASSFIPGQGAATIFGYTF.